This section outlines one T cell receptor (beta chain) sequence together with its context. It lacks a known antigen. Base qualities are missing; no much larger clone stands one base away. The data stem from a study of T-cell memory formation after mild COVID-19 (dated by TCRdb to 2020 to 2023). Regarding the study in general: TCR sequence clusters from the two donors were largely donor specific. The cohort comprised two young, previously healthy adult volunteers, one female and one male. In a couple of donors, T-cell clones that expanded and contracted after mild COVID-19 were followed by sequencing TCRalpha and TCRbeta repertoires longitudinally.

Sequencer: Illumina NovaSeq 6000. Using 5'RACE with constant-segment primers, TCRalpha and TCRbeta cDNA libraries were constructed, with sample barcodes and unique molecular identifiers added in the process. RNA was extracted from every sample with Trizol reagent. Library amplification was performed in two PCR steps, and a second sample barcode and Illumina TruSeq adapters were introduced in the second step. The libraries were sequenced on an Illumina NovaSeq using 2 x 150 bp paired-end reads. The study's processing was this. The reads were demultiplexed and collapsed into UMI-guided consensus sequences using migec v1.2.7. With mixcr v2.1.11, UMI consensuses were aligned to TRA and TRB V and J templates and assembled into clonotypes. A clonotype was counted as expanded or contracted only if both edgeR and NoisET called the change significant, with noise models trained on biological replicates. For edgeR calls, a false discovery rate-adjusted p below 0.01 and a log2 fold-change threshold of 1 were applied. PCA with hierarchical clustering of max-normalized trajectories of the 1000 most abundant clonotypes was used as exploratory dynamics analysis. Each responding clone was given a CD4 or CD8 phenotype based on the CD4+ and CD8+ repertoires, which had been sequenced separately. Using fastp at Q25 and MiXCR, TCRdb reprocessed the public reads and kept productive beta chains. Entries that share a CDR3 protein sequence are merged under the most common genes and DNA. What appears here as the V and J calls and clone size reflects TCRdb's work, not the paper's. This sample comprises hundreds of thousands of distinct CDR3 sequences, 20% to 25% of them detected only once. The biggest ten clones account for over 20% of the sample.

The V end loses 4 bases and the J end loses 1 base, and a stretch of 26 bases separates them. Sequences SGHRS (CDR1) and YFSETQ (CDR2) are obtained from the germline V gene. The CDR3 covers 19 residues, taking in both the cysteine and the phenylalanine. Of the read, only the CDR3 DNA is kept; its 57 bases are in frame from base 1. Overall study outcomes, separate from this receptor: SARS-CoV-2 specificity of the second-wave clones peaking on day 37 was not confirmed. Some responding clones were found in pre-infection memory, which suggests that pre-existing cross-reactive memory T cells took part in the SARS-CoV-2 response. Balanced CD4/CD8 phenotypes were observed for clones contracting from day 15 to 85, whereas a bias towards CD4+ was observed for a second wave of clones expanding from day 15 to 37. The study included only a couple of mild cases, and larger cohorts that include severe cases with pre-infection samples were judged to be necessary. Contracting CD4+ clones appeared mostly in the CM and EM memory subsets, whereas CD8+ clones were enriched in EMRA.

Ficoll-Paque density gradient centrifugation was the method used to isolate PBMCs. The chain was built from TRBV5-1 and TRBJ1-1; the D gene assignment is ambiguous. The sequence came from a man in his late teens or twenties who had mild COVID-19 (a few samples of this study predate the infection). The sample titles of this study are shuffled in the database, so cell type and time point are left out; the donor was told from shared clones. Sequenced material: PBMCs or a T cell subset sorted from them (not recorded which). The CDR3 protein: CASSTLPWRAADANTEAFF. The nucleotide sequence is TGCGCCAGCAGCACATTACCGTGGAGGGCGGCGGACGCGAACACTGAAGCTTTCTTT. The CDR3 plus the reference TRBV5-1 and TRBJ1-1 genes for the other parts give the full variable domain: KAGVTQTPRYLIKTRGQQVTLSCSPISGHRSVSWYQQTPGQGLQFLFEYFSETQRNKGNFPGRFSGRQFSNSRSEMNVSTLELGDSALYLCASSTLPWRAADANTEAFFGQGTRLTVV.